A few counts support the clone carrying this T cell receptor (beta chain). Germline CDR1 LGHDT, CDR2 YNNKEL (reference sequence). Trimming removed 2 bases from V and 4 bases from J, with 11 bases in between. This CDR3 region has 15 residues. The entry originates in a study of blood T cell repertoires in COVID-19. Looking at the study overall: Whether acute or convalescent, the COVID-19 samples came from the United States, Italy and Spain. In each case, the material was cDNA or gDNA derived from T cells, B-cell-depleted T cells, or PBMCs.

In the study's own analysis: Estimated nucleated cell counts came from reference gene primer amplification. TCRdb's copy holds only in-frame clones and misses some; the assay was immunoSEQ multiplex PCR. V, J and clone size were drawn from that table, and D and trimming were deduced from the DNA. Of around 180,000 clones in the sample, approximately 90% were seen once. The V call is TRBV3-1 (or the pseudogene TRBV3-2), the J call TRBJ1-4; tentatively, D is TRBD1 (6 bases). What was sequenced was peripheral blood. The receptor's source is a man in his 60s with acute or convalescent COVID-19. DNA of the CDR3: TGTGCCAGCAGCCAACTGGACAGAGGTAATGAAAAACTGTTTTTT. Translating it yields CASSQLDRGNEKLFF.